The source of this T cell receptor (beta chain) is a study of beta chain features in type 1 diabetes. Overall study results and limits: Researchers reported that naive, central memory and Treg TCRB repertoires appeared more similar in patients than in healthy donors. Shortening that was moderate but significant affected the TCRB CDR3s of Type 1 diabetes patients in all four CD4+ subsets.

Germline CDR1 is SEHNR and CDR2 is FQNEAQ (reference sequence). V was shortened by 5 bases and J by 9 bases, with 20 bases between the two germline ends. The length of the CDR3 is 14 residues. This clone has only a few counts. The antigen is not known. What was sequenced were expressed TCRB transcripts, since all of the isolated RNA had been reverse transcribed. Using immunoSEQ multiplex PCR, the repertoire was profiled, and TCRdb retains in-frame clones only, with some absent. The sample includes 130,000 or so clones, approximately 10% of them seen just once. The rearrangement links TRBV7-9 to TRBJ2-7; D remains ambiguous. Material for sequencing was central memory CD4+ T cells from blood. The sequence was collected from a woman aged 40 to 49 in good health. The CDR3 nucleotides read TGTGCCAGCAGCCCCCGACAAGACCTACTTGGGCAGTACTTC. This gives the protein CASSPRQDLLGQYF.